What follows are 27 T cell receptor beta chains derived from one specimen sequenced in a study of T cell clusters in autoimmune cytopenias. TRB was amplified from around 0.25 ug of peripheral blood genomic DNA per sample. Multiplex touch-down PCR amplified TRB using TRB-A and TRB-B pools in one tube. TCRdb re-called the multiplex PCR reads; every CDR3 protein appears as one record, without DNA. The repertoire table contains roughly 6,900 distinct CDR3 sequences. These data also formed part of another study, on T cell repertoires in aging, cancer and after chemotherapy.

Sequencing was done on a sample of peripheral blood. All receptors derive from a human donor in good health.

Its frequency marks this clonotype as medium-sized. V usage is TRBV19 and J usage is TRBJ2-1; TCRdb reports TRBD1, a call that lacks DNA to check it against. Germline V gene data show CDR1 as LNHDA and CDR2 as SQIVND (reference sequence). The CDR3 consists of 13 residues. CDR3 sequence reads: CASGRDRVNEQFF.

This clonotype is identified as medium-sized from frequency. The rearrangement uses TRBV29-1 and TRBJ1-1. CDR3 length: 13 residues. Per the germline V gene, CDR1 is SQVTM and CDR2 is ANQGSEA. The CDR3 sequence is CSVLRRFAGGAFF.

The chain employs TRBV5-4 and TRBJ1-1; with no DNA, the TCRdb D assignment of TRBD1 cannot be verified. The CDR3 sequence is 14 residues long. Germline V gene sequence: CDR1 SGHNT, CDR2 YYREEE (reference sequence). Here the CDR3 reads CASSLQGVFTEAFF.

This chain connects TRBV18 to TRBJ2-1; TCRdb's D call, TRBD1, is unchecked because there is no DNA. There are 16 residues in the CDR3. CDR1 and CDR2 from the germline V gene are KGHSH and LQKENI. Here the CDR3 reads CASSPEPGQGADEQFF.

The chain's CDR3 is CASSPYRDNSPLHF. The chain employs TRBV18 and TRBJ1-6; absent DNA, TCRdb's TRBD1 call cannot be checked. CDR1 KGHSH and CDR2 LQKENI come from the germline V gene. The CDR3 spans 14 residues.

By frequency, this clonotype registers medium-sized (0.01 to 0.1%). CDR3 sequence reads: CASSPGLVYEQYF. J is TRBJ2-7 and V is TRBV5-4; as DNA is missing, the TRBD2 call by TCRdb cannot be tested. Germline V gene sequence: CDR1 SGHNT, CDR2 YYREEE (reference sequence). The CDR3 spans 13 residues.

The CDR3 sequence: CAISERQGESEQYF. J is TRBJ2-7 and V is TRBV10-3; the TCRdb call, TRBD1, lacks DNA for checking. The CDR3 has 14 amino acids. Germline loops: CDR1 ENHRY, CDR2 SYGVKD.

This chain links TRBV6-5 with TRBJ2-3; TCRdb calls TRBD2, which cannot be checked without DNA. The CDR3 runs 17 residues. Germline V gives CDR1 MNHEY, CDR2 SVGAGI. This CDR3 reads CASSYFLAGAYTDTQYF.

This clonotype is identified as medium-sized from frequency. The V call is TRBV15, the J call TRBJ2-7; TCRdb picks TRBD1, but there is no DNA to check that call. Per the germline V gene, CDR1 is LNHNV and CDR2 is YYDKDF (reference sequence). The CDR3 extends over 13 amino acids. CDR3 sequence reads: CATSRGLSYEQYF.

This clonotype is classed as large by frequency. This chain uses TRBV29-1 with TRBJ2-5; the D call from TCRdb, TRBD2, cannot be confirmed without DNA. The CDR3 sequence is 18 residues long. CDR1 and CDR2 (germline): SQVTM, ANQGSEA. Here the CDR3 reads CSVGALGVTSGGQETQYF.

This chain links TRBV19 with TRBJ1-6; TCRdb designates TRBD1, a call that cannot be tested without DNA. CDR3 size: 16 residues. The V gene's germline CDR1 is LNHDA and CDR2 SQIVND (reference sequence). The CDR3 loop reads CASSPTDRGGNSPLHF.

According to its frequency, this clonotype is medium-sized (0.01 to 0.1%). The chain is built from TRBV30 and TRBJ2-5; the TCRdb call, TRBD1, lacks DNA for checking. The CDR3 contains 12 residues. Germline lookup yields CDR1 GTSNPN and CDR2 SVGIG (reference sequence). The CDR3 sequence: CAWRGGRETQYF. The whole variable domain, filled in from reference TRBV30 and TRBJ2-5, reads SQTIHQWPATLVQPVGSPLSLECTVEGTSNPNLYWYRQAAGRGLQLLFYSVGIGQISSEVPQNLSASRPQDRQFILSSKKLLLSDSGFYLCAWRGGRETQYFGPGTRLLVL.

CDR3 loop: CASSLVWGDGYTF. This chain links TRBV5-6 with TRBJ1-2. CDR1 and CDR2 from the germline V gene are SGHDT and YYEEEE. This CDR3 has 13 residues.

Judged by frequency, this clonotype is medium-sized. The chain has TRBV5-4 and TRBJ2-5; TCRdb gives TRBD1 as the D gene, but with no DNA this cannot be confirmed. The V gene's germline CDR1 is SGHNT and CDR2 YYREEE (reference sequence). This CDR3 region has 14 residues. This CDR3 is CASSSRTGGETQYF.

Considering frequency, this clonotype is medium-sized (0.01 to 0.1%). The V call is TRBV30, the J call TRBJ1-4; lacking DNA, the TRBD1 call made by TCRdb goes unchecked. The length of the CDR3 is 12 residues. Germline V gene sequence: CDR1 GTSNPN, CDR2 SVGIG (reference sequence). Here the CDR3 reads CAWSVTREKLFF.

The genes are TRBV11-2 and TRBJ1-6; with no DNA, the TCRdb D assignment of TRBD1 cannot be verified. CDR1 and CDR2 from the germline V gene are SGHAT and FQNNGV. CDR3 size: 15 residues. The CDR3 loop reads CASNPPGGEFSPLHF.

This chain links TRBV10-3 with TRBJ1-3. The germline gives CDR1 ENHRY, CDR2 SYGVKD. The CDR3 is 13 amino acids. CDR3 residues: CAISESSGNTIYF.

V is TRBV19 and J is TRBJ1-2; TCRdb names TRBD1, which stays unverified in the absence of DNA. The CDR3 contains 18 residues. Germline V CDR1 and CDR2: LNHDA, SQIVND (reference sequence). This CDR3 is CASSTPPGQPGRDYGYTF.

This clonotype ranks as large in terms of frequency. The V gene is TRBV15, the J gene TRBJ2-3; TCRdb's assignment of TRBD2 cannot be checked, as there is no DNA. Germline CDR1 reads LNHNV; CDR2 reads YYDKDF (reference sequence). CDR3 size: 15 residues. The chain's CDR3 is CATSVTSGGTDTQYF.

This clonotype counts as medium-sized by frequency. The chain uses TRBV6-6 and TRBJ2-1; there is no DNA to check the TCRdb D call of TRBD1. Germline V gene data show CDR1 as MNHNY and CDR2 as SVGAGI (reference sequence). The CDR3 consists of 15 residues. The CDR3: CASSFTGGGSNEQFF.

The V and J genes are TRBV7-2 and TRBJ1-1; TCRdb outputs TRBD1, but without DNA this stays unchecked. Looked up from germline, CDR1 is SGHTA and CDR2 is FQGNSA. The CDR3 consists of 14 residues. The CDR3 here is CASSSSRTGFEAFF.

By frequency, this clonotype is medium-sized. This chain uses TRBV19 with TRBJ1-2; no DNA is available, so the TRBD1 call from TCRdb remains unchecked. Germline CDR1 is LNHDA and CDR2 is SQIVND (reference sequence). The CDR3 spans 13 residues. The CDR3 here is CASSKGQGDGYTF.

This rearrangement joins TRBV12-3 or TRBV12-4 to TRBJ2-5. This CDR3 spans 14 amino acids. CDR3 region: CASSLEGIQETQYF.

The genes are TRBV6-2 or TRBV6-3 and TRBJ1-5. The V gene's germline CDR1 is MNHEY and CDR2 SVGEGT. The CDR3 runs 15 residues. The CDR3 protein is CASSYPTGMGQPQHF.

The rearrangement links TRBV24-1 to TRBJ2-3; lacking DNA, the TRBD2 call made by TCRdb goes unchecked. This CDR3 region has 15 residues. Germline-derived CDR1 and CDR2 are KGHDR and SFDVKD. The CDR3 loop is CATSDSRGSADTQYF.

Considering frequency, this clonotype is medium-sized. The chain has TRBV6-1 and TRBJ2-2; TCRdb designates TRBD1, a call that cannot be tested without DNA. Looked up from germline, CDR1 is MNHNS and CDR2 is SASEGT. There are 15 residues in the CDR3. This CDR3 reads CASRTGTANTGELFF.

The chain uses TRBV27 and TRBJ2-1; the TCRdb D gene call, TRBD1, has no DNA to confirm it. The germline gives CDR1 MNHEY, CDR2 SMNVEV (reference sequence). The CDR3 is 14 amino acids. The CDR3 protein is CASSLYQGAVEQFF.